This TCR beta chain was obtained from a study of T-cell reconstitution after alpha-beta-depleted transplantation in children. Unique molecular identifiers were incorporated during preparation of the TCRbeta library. TCRdb reanalysed the PCR reads using MiXCR and keeps one entry per CDR3 protein. The profile shows 2,500 to 3,500 distinct CDR3 sequences, around 20% of them singletons. General study points: Counts and diversity of T cells one year after transplant came mostly from newly produced T cells.

Within the sample, this clonotype is medium-sized. What it binds is not known. The sequence derives from a female patient aged 5 to 17 who had a stem cell transplant for acute lymphoblastic leukemia, so the T cells may come from the graft donor. The sequences come from PBMCs, mostly from graft donor cells, collected 60 days after TCRalphabeta/CD19-depleted stem cell transplant.

The CDR3 sequence: CASSLAEGRAFF. CDR3 coding DNA: TGTGCCAGCAGCTTAGCGGAGGGTAGAGCTTTCTTT. The chain joins TRBV7-9 to TRBJ1-1; D is ambiguous. V was clipped by 0 bases and J by 10 bases, with 9 bases between them. CDR1 and CDR2 (germline): SEHNR, FQNEAQ (reference sequence). This CDR3 comprises 12 residues.